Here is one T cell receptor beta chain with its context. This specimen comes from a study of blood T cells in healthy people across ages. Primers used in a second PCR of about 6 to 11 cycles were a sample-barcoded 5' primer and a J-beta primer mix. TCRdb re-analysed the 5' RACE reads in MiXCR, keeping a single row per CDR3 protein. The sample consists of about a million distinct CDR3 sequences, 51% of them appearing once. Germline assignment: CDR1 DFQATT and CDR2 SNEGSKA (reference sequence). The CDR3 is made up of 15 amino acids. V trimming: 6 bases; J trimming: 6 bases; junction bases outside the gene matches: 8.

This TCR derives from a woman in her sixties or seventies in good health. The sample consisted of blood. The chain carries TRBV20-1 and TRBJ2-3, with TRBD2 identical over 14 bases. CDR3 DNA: TGCAGTGCCACCCCGGGACTAGCGGGAGTGGATACGCAGTATTTT. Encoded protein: CSATPGLAGVDTQYF.